This passage covers 6 T cell receptor beta chains from one sample sequenced in a study of CD8+ T cells in alopecia areata. Extraction and reverse transcription of RNA yielded cDNA as the sequencing template. The data were produced by immunoSEQ multiplex PCR, yet TCRdb's version contains in-frame clones alone and is incomplete. The table shows around 200,000 clones, with 64% occurring only once. Treatment indicated: oral pan-JAK inhibitor, 5-10 mg twice daily. The sample in question was CD4+ T cells sorted from blood, obtained at week 4, from a patient treated with tofacitinib. The receptors shown here come from a human donor with alopecia areata.

This clone appeared a few times. CDR3 DNA: TGCGCCAGCAGCCAAGATGGCAGGGGGAATCAGCCCCAGCATTTT. Translation: CASSQDGRGNQPQHF. This chain joins TRBV4-1 and TRBJ1-5; 7 bases fit TRBD1. This CDR3 is built from 15 residues. V was pared by 0 bases and J by 4 bases, with 3 bases of the junction left unmatched. Per the germline V gene, CDR1 is MGHRA and CDR2 is YSYEKL.

The chain joins TRBV12-5 to TRBJ1-2; no reliable D call. V lost 7 bases and J lost 7, with 13 bases in between. The germline V gene has CDR1 LGHNT and CDR2 FRNRAP. This CDR3 is built from 12 residues. The CDR3 reads CASALSPGGYTF. The CDR3 nucleotides read TGTGCTAGTGCCTTATCCCCTGGTGGCTACACCTTC.

The V and J genes are TRBV15 and TRBJ1-2, with a tentative D call TRBD1 (6 bases). Deletions cut 5 bases from V and 8 bases from J, with 12 bases between. Germline lookup yields CDR1 LNHNV and CDR2 YYDKDF (reference sequence). The CDR3 spans 12 residues. This CDR3 reads CATSRYREGYTF. The CDR3 DNA follows: TGTGCCACCAGCCGCTACAGGGAAGGCTACACCTTC.

The genes are TRBV10-3 and TRBJ2-5; no clear D. With 4 bases removed from V and 5 bases from J, the gap between germline ends came to 11 bases. The germline V gene encodes CDR1 ENHRY and CDR2 SYGVKD. CDR3 length: 13 amino acids. In DNA form, the CDR3 reads TGTGCCATCAGTGCCGGCGTTATGGAGACCCAGTACTTC. Translating gives CAISAGVMETQYF.

The chain is built from TRBV4-1 and TRBJ1-2; weak D call: TRBD1 (6 bases). The CDR3 is made up of 15 amino acids. The V end lost 4 bases, the J end lost 7 bases, and 19 bases lay between the germline ends. Germline CDR1 reads MGHRA; CDR2 reads YSYEKL. The CDR3 spells CASSPGRGEESGYTF. DNA of the CDR3: TGCGCCAGCAGCCCCGGTAGGGGGGAAGAAAGTGGCTACACCTTC.

The rearrangement uses TRBV5-4 and TRBJ2-5; tentatively, D is TRBD1 (6 bases). The length of the CDR3 is 15 residues. V lost 0 bases and J lost 4, with 13 bases in between. CDR1 is SGHNT, CDR2 YYREEE, per germline (reference sequence). DNA of the CDR3: TGTGCCAGCAGCTTGGCGGGTGGGGGCCGAGAGACCCAGTACTTC. The encoded protein is CASSLAGGGRETQYF.